This paragraph reports one T cell receptor (beta chain). Primers: 60 Vbeta forward and 13 Jbeta reverse. Data came from immunoSEQ multiplex PCR; TCRdb stores just in-frame clones and leaves some out. This table holds roughly 180,000 clones, roughly three quarters found once. The CDR3 has 17 amino acids. The V gene's germline CDR1 is LGHNA and CDR2 YSLEER. Trimming took off 0 bases at V and 7 bases at J, with 19 bases between the two ends. This sample was taken from a study of cytomegalovirus exposure and HLA in healthy donors. This TCR was sampled from a woman aged 30 to 39 in good health and CMV-seropositive. The gene calls are TRBV4-3 and TRBJ2-1; D is possibly TRBD1 (6 bases). What was sequenced was PBMCs. In DNA, the CDR3 is TGCGCCAGCAGCCAAGATCCTCGGGCAGGGGCAGGGAATGAGCAGTTCTTC. It specifies CASSQDPRAGAGNEQFF.